This T cell receptor (beta chain) was sequenced during a study of shared clonotypes between healthy human individuals. The CDR3 runs 13 residues. The germline V and J ends were trimmed by 7 bases and 2 bases, with 11 bases remaining between them. Germline-derived CDR1 and CDR2 are SNHLY and FYNNEI. Donors comprised only Caucasian adults living in Nashville, Tennessee. Under the authors' procedure: ImmunoSEQ output held junction-only sequences without quality scores, so filtering differed. Sequenced by immunoSEQ multiplex PCR; TCRdb stores in-frame clones only, minus some. The DNA gave D and trimming, while V, J and clone size come from that table. The table includes some 680,000 clones, roughly 73% detected once. A word on this clone: Its antigen remains unknown.

Broader study findings: Only blood underwent sampling, and tissue repertoires likely differ.

The sequenced sample was memory CD4+ T cells sorted from blood. Described subset: CD45RA-negative fraction. The chain combines TRBV2 with TRBJ2-5; D call uncertain. The receptor was derived from a woman in her 30s in good health. CDR3 protein: CASIGPKQETQYF. CDR3 bases: TGTGCCAGCATCGGGCCAAAGCAAGAGACCCAGTACTTC. The variable domain in full, with the rest retrieved from reference TRBV2 and TRBJ2-5, is EPEVTQTPSHQVTQMGQEVILRCVPISNHLYFYWYRQILGQKVEFLVSFYNNEISEKSEIFDDQFSVERPDGSNFTLKIRSTKLEDSAMYFCASIGPKQETQYFGPGTRLLVL.